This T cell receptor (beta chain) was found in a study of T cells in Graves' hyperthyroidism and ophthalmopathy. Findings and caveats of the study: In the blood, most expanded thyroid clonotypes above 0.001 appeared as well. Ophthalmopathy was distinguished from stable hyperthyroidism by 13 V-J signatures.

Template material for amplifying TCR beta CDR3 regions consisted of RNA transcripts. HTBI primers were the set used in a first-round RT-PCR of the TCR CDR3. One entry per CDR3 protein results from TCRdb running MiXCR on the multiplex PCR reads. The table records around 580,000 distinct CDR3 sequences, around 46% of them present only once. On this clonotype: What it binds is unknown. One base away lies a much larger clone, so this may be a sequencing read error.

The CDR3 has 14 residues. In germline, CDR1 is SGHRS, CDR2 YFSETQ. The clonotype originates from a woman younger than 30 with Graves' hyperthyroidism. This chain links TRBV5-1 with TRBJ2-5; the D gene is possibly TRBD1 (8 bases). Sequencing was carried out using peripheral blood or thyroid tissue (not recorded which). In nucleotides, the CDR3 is TGCGCCAGCAGCTTACCTACAGGGGGGGAGACCCGGTACTTC. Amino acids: CASSLPTGGETRYF.